This T cell receptor (beta chain) was captured in a study of blood T cell repertoires in COVID-19. Background on the study: From the United States, Italy and Spain came samples of acute and convalescent COVID-19. T cells, B-cell-depleted T cells, or PBMCs provided the cDNA or gDNA that served as material.

In the original workflow: From reference gene primer amplification, estimates of nucleated cell counts were derived. TCRdb keeps only in-frame clones here, not all; method: immunoSEQ multiplex PCR. D and trimming come from the DNA, and the V and J calls and clone size come from that table. This sample yields approximately 150,000 clones, of which 65% to 90% are seen a single time; 9.5% to 13% belongs to the top ten. The CDR3 length is 14 residues. In germline, CDR1 is SGHTA, CDR2 FQGNSA. V was clipped by 5 bases and J by 4 bases, with 14 bases between them. The chain uses TRBV7-2 and TRBJ1-1; no clear D gene. The sequenced material came from peripheral blood. The receptor's source is a man in his sixties with active or convalescent COVID-19. This CDR3 reads CASSAIPRGTEAFF. In nucleotides, the CDR3 is TGTGCCAGCAGCGCAATACCCCGAGGCACTGAAGCTTTCTTT.